The 23 T cell receptor beta chains below were found in one sample sequenced in a study of blood T cell repertoires in COVID-19. Data came from immunoSEQ multiplex PCR; TCRdb stores just in-frame clones and leaves some out. The table lists around 130,000 clones, around nine tenths of them singletons. The source material was peripheral blood. The origin of the receptors is a woman aged 45 to 65 with acute or convalescent COVID-19.

CDR3 in amino acids: CASSLGGGQGAYEQYF. The CDR3 DNA follows: TGTGCCAGCAGCTTGGGGGGCGGACAGGGTGCCTACGAGCAGTACTTC. V gene TRBV5-4 combines with J gene TRBJ2-7; 8 bases fit TRBD1. CDR3 length: 16 residues. Trimming took 0 bases from V and 2 from J; bases not matched to a gene: 7. Germline lookup yields CDR1 SGHNT and CDR2 YYREEE (reference sequence).

The chain is built from TRBV30 and TRBJ1-1; the match to TRBD1 covers 9 bases. With V trimmed by 2 bases and J by 4 bases, 2 bases remained unmatched. Per germline, CDR1 GTSNPN and CDR2 SVGIG (reference sequence). This CDR3 has 13 residues. CDR3 loop: CAWSSTGGTEAFF. Written as DNA, the CDR3 is TGTGCCTGGAGTTCGACAGGGGGCACTGAAGCTTTCTTT.

The chain links TRBV5-4 to TRBJ1-3, with D tentatively TRBD1 (5 bases). The CDR3 extends over 13 amino acids. Germline assignment: CDR1 SGHNT and CDR2 YYREEE (reference sequence). Between the trimmed V and J ends, which lost 2 bases and 3 bases, there was a span of 6 bases. The CDR3 DNA reads as TGTGCCAGCAGCTTCGGGGGTGGAAACACCATATATTTT. Encoded protein: CASSFGGGNTIYF.

The rearrangement uses TRBV27 and TRBJ2-2; TRBD2 aligns across 9 bases. The CDR3 totals 15 residues. From germline, CDR1 is MNHEY and CDR2 SMNVEV (reference sequence). The trim removed 5 bases at V and 4 bases at J, leaving 5 bases unmatched. DNA for the CDR3: TGTGCCAGCAGTCCCTGGACTAGCGTCACCGGGGAGCTGTTTTTT. As protein: CASSPWTSVTGELFF.

The chain combines TRBV24-1 with TRBJ2-3; 7 nucleotides align to TRBD1. The germline V gene has CDR1 KGHDR and CDR2 SFDVKD. The CDR3 contains 16 residues. Trimming removed 6 bases from V and 2 bases from J; junction bases left unmatched: 10. The CDR3 coding sequence is TGTGCCACCAGTTCCTCCGGACAGGAAAACACAGATACGCAGTATTTT. As protein: CATSSSGQENTDTQYF.

This clone was picked up a small number of times. This chain links TRBV24-1 with TRBJ2-3; TRBD2 aligns across 7 bases. The CDR3 covers 17 residues. CDR1 and CDR2 from the germline V gene are KGHDR and SFDVKD. V dropped 2 bases and J dropped 3; count of bases not matched to a gene: 10. The DNA of the CDR3 is TGTGCCACCAGTGATTCTCAGGGAATGGGGGGGACAGATACGCAGTATTTT. Translation gives CATSDSQGMGGTDTQYF.

The chain is built from TRBV12-5 and TRBJ1-1; 8 bases match TRBD1. V dropped 3 bases and J dropped 6; count of bases not matched to a gene: 3. This CDR3 contains 13 residues. CDR1 and CDR2 from the germline V gene are LGHNT and FRNRAP. This CDR3 reads CASGLDRGSEAFF. As DNA, the CDR3 is TGTGCTAGTGGTTTAGACAGGGGATCTGAAGCTTTCTTT.

This chain connects TRBV5-8 to TRBJ1-1; 9 bases are shared with TRBD1. Germline lookup yields CDR1 SGHTS and CDR2 YDEGEE. The J segment lost 4 bases and the V segment lost 1 base, leaving 8 bases of the junction unmatched. This CDR3 contains 16 residues. CDR3 nucleotides: TGTGCCAGCAGCTTGCCCGGACAGGGGATCGGCACTGAAGCTTTCTTT. This codes for CASSLPGQGIGTEAFF.

V usage is TRBV2 and J usage is TRBJ1-4; D uncertain. The length of the CDR3 is 12 residues. V lost 8 bases and J 8 bases, leaving 12 bases between the germline ends. Germline CDR1 and CDR2: SNHLY and FYNNEI. In nucleotides, the CDR3 is TGTGCCAGCTATAGGGCGGGGGAAAAACTGTTTTTT. This codes for CASYRAGEKLFF.

This clone was detected only once. The chain recombines TRBV30 with TRBJ2-7, with D possibly matching TRBD2 (5 bases). The CDR3 runs to 12 residues. Trimming cost V 7 bases and J 5 bases, with 15 bases left between them. Per the germline V gene, CDR1 is GTSNPN and CDR2 is SVGIG (reference sequence). This CDR3 reads CALVGVFNEQYF. CDR3 coding DNA: TGTGCCTTGGTCGGGGTATTCAACGAGCAGTACTTC.

The CDR3 bases are TGTGCCAGCGGCCGGGGGGTCGAAGAGACCCAGTACTTC. It translates to CASGRGVEETQYF. The V gene is TRBV12-3 or TRBV12-4, the J gene TRBJ2-5; 7 bases are a match to TRBD2. Losses at the gene ends were 8 bases for V and 3 bases for J; bases not matched to a gene: 6. The length of the CDR3 is 13 residues.

CDR3 DNA: TGTGCCAGCAGCTTGGGTGGAGCTAACTATGGCTACACCTTC. It yields the protein CASSLGGANYGYTF. V gene TRBV5-8 combines with J gene TRBJ1-2, with D unresolved. The CDR3 sequence is 14 residues long. V was cut by 0 bases and J by 0 bases, with 6 bases left in between. Germline V gene sequence: CDR1 SGHTS, CDR2 YDEGEE.

The rearrangement uses TRBV2 and TRBJ2-4; D call uncertain. Germline V gene data show CDR1 as SNHLY and CDR2 as FYNNEI. V lost 1 base and J 10 bases, leaving 8 bases between the germline ends. The CDR3 is 12 amino acids. This chain's CDR3 is CASSEGANIQYF. CDR3 nucleotide sequence: TGTGCCAGCAGTGAAGGGGCCAATATTCAGTACTTC. Using reference TRBV2 and TRBJ2-4 for the parts outside the CDR3, the full variable domain is EPEVTQTPSHQVTQMGQEVILRCVPISNHLYFYWYRQILGQKVEFLVSFYNNEISEKSEIFDDQFSVERPDGSNFTLKIRSTKLEDSAMYFCASSEGANIQYFGAGTRLSVL.

Notes on this clone: Other DNA sequences in the same sample also yield this CDR3. Here the CDR3 DNA reads TGTGCCTGGAGTAGCGGGGAGCAGTACTTC. It encodes CAWSSGEQYF. V gene TRBV30 combines with J gene TRBJ2-7; a weak D match, TRBD2 (6 bases). CDR3 size: 10 residues. With 2 bases removed from V and 7 bases from J, the gap between germline ends came to 6 bases. Germline V gene sequence: CDR1 GTSNPN, CDR2 SVGIG (reference sequence).

The CDR3 region has the DNA TGTGCCAGCAGTTACGGGGGACAGGGAATTTGGCAGCCCCAGCATTTT. It yields the protein CASSYGGQGIWQPQHF. The J gene is TRBJ1-5, the V gene TRBV6-2 or TRBV6-3; 9 bases are shared with TRBD1. V lost 2 bases to trimming and J lost 7 bases; unmatched junction nucleotides: 9. This CDR3 comprises 16 residues. Germline CDR1 reads MNHEY; CDR2 reads SVGEGT.

J is TRBJ1-3 and V is TRBV29-1, with TRBD1 as a possible D gene (5 bases). Germline V CDR1 and CDR2: SQVTM, ANQGSEA. The CDR3 loop spans 15 amino acids. V shed 0 bases and J shed 4 bases, with 13 bases lying between them. The CDR3 loop reads CSVEDPRQKGNTIYF. As DNA, the CDR3 is TGCAGCGTTGAAGATCCTCGACAGAAAGGAAACACCATATATTTT.

The chain employs TRBV18 and TRBJ2-5, with D unresolved. The CDR3 consists of 12 residues. V shed 3 bases and J shed 1 base, with 3 bases lying between them. Looked up from germline, CDR1 is KGHSH and CDR2 is LQKENI. The CDR3 region is CASSPAQETQYF. The CDR3 DNA reads TGTGCCAGCTCACCGGCCCAAGAGACCCAGTACTTC.

This clone was counted only a few times. V and J are TRBV30 and TRBJ1-5; 7 nucleotides line up with TRBD1. The germline V gene encodes CDR1 GTSNPN and CDR2 SVGIG (reference sequence). Losses at the gene ends were 3 bases for V and 2 bases for J; bases not matched to a gene: 7. The length of the CDR3 is 15 residues. The CDR3 reads CAWSLGTAGNQPQHF. CDR3 nucleotide sequence: TGTGCCTGGAGCCTCGGGACAGCCGGCAATCAGCCCCAGCATTTT.

This chain joins TRBV6-5 and TRBJ1-2; D is possibly TRBD1 (6 bases). Germline V CDR1 and CDR2: MNHEY, SVGAGI. The CDR3 totals 15 residues. With 3 bases removed from V and 2 bases from J, the gap between germline ends came to 13 bases. CDR3: CASSYFLDRNYGYTF. Here the CDR3 DNA reads TGTGCCAGCAGTTATTTTTTAGACAGGAACTATGGCTACACCTTC.

The chain has TRBV4-1 and TRBJ2-2; D is unresolved. V lost 0 bases and J 9 bases, leaving 8 bases between the germline ends. CDR1 and CDR2 (germline): MGHRA, YSYEKL. The CDR3 has 13 amino acids. The CDR3, as DNA: TGCGCCAGCAGCCAAGAAGCGCGGCGGGAGCTGTTTTTT. Amino acids: CASSQEARRELFF.

The chain combines TRBV9 with TRBJ2-3; 13 positions match TRBD2. CDR1 is SGDLS and CDR2 is YYNGEE in the germline V gene. The CDR3 runs to 16 residues. The junction had 4 bases not matched to a gene; V was cut back by 4 bases and J by 2 bases. The CDR3 DNA sequence: TGTGCCAGCAGCAAAACTAGCGGGAGGGCCACAGATACGCAGTATTTT. Translation: CASSKTSGRATDTQYF.

This clone was observed a single time. The rearrangement uses TRBV9 and TRBJ1-2, with D maybe TRBD1 (5 bases). CDR1 SGDLS and CDR2 YYNGEE come from the germline V gene. Deletions cut 5 bases from V and 3 bases from J, with 8 bases between. The CDR3 runs 12 residues. Here the CDR3 reads CASRGGDYGYTF. CDR3 bases: TGTGCCAGCAGGGGGGGAGACTATGGCTACACCTTC.

This chain uses TRBV19 with TRBJ2-7, with 9 bases matching TRBD1. The CDR3 runs to 14 residues. CDR1 and CDR2 (germline): LNHDA, SQIVND (reference sequence). V lost 4 bases, J lost 3 bases, and 4 bases stayed unmatched. CDR3 nucleotides: TGTGCCAGTAGTACCACAGGGGGCGGCTACGAGCAGTACTTC. It translates to CASSTTGGGYEQYF. The full variable domain, with the rest looked up from reference TRBV19 and TRBJ2-7, is DGGITQSPKYLFRKEGQNVTLSCEQNLNHDAMYWYRQDPGQGLRLIYYSQIVNDFQKGDIAEGYSVSREKKESFPLTVTSAQKNPTAFYLCASSTTGGGYEQYFGPGTRLTVT.